The 30 T cell receptor beta chains below were found in one sample sequenced in a study of T cells in localized non-small cell lung cancer. Repertoires were generated with immunoSEQ multiplex PCR, while TCRdb's copy carries only in-frame clones and drops some. The sample shows approximately 1,500 clones, about 22% of them seen only once. The specimen was lung tumor tissue, collected before any cancer treatment. The source of these receptors is a male donor older than 55 with stage I lung adenocarcinoma.

The V and J genes are TRBV6-8 and TRBJ1-3; D not resolved. The CDR3 sequence is 12 residues long. The V gene lost 5 bases and the J gene lost 8 bases, with 10 bases spanning the gap. From germline, CDR1 is MNHGY and CDR2 SAAAGT. As DNA, the CDR3 is TGTGCCAGCAGTAACCGTCGTGACACCATATATTTT. This gives the protein CASSNRRDTIYF.

This clone has a handful of counts. The genes are TRBV11-3 and TRBJ1-1; D remains ambiguous. Germline CDR1 reads SGHNT; CDR2 reads YENEEA. The CDR3 extends over 14 amino acids. The V gene lost 0 bases and the J gene lost 0 bases, with 5 bases spanning the gap. This CDR3 is CASSLEGVNTEAFF. For the CDR3, the DNA is TGTGCCAGCAGCTTAGAAGGAGTGAACACTGAAGCTTTCTTT.

The sample holds a few counts of this clone. This chain uses TRBV11-3 with TRBJ2-3, with D perhaps matching TRBD2 (6 bases). The CDR3 loop spans 15 amino acids. Germline CDR1 and CDR2: SGHNT and YENEEA. The V gene lost 5 bases and the J gene lost 5 bases, with 17 bases spanning the gap. CDR3 sequence (DNA): TGTGCCAGCAGCCTCCAGGAGGGTCTCGGAGATACGCAGTATTTT. It codes for CASSLQEGLGDTQYF. Full variable domain (rest looked up from reference TRBV11-3 and TRBJ2-3): EAGVVQSPRYKIIEKKQPVAFWCNPISGHNTLYWYLQNLGQGPELLIRYENEEAVDDSQLPKDRFSAERLKGVDSTLKIQPAELGDSAVYLCASSLQEGLGDTQYFGPGTRLTVL.

Only a few counts were recorded for this clone. The V and J genes are TRBV6-8 and TRBJ1-5, with 7 bases lining up with TRBD1. CDR3 length equals 16 residues. Looked up from germline, CDR1 is MNHGY and CDR2 is SAAAGT. The V gene end was trimmed by 6 bases and the J gene end by 1 base; junction bases not matched to a gene: 9. The chain's CDR3 is CASRAGTALSNQPQHF. Written as DNA, the CDR3 is TGTGCCAGCAGGGCTGGGACAGCCTTGAGCAATCAGCCCCAGCATTTT.

This chain links TRBV6-8 with TRBJ2-3, with 14 bases identical to TRBD2. With 4 bases clipped from V and 5 bases from J, the junction kept 5 bases outside the gene matches. The CDR3 contains 16 residues. The germline gives CDR1 MNHGY, CDR2 SAAAGT. In DNA, the CDR3 is TGTGCCAGCAGTTCCCTGACTAGCGGGAGGGAAGATACGCAGTATTTT. This encodes CASSSLTSGREDTQYF.

The chain recombines TRBV10-3 with TRBJ2-3; TRBD1 matches at 8 bases. Germline V gene sequence: CDR1 ENHRY, CDR2 SYGVKD. V shed 1 base, J shed 2 bases, and the junction held 5 bases outside the gene matches. The CDR3 totals 16 residues. Here the CDR3 reads CAISELGTGPTDTQYF. The CDR3 nucleotides are TGTGCCATCAGTGAGTTAGGGACAGGCCCCACAGATACGCAGTATTTT.

This clone was counted a few times. This rearrangement joins TRBV11-3 to TRBJ2-7; 7 positions match TRBD1. Germline V lookup: CDR1 SGHNT, CDR2 YENEEA. V lost 5 bases to trimming and J lost 4 bases; unmatched junction nucleotides: 11. There are 15 residues in the CDR3. The CDR3, as DNA: TGTGCCAGCAGCCCGGTATTTGGGACAGCATACGAGCAGTACTTC. It is translated as CASSPVFGTAYEQYF.

This clone came up a few times. The rearrangement uses TRBV6-8 and TRBJ1-2; D perhaps matches TRBD1 (5 bases). CDR1 MNHGY and CDR2 SAAAGT come from the germline V gene. The CDR3 has 14 residues. Deletions cut 2 bases from V and 6 bases from J, with 13 bases between. CDR3 sequence reads: CASSYPGRIDGYTF. The CDR3 coding sequence is TGTGCCAGCAGTTACCCGGGACGGATTGATGGCTACACCTTC.

The V gene is TRBV11-3, the J gene TRBJ2-1; tentatively, D is TRBD2 (7 bases). This CDR3 is built from 15 residues. Trimming removed 5 bases at V and 2 bases at J, with 13 bases between. The germline CDR1 and CDR2 sequences are SGHNT and YENEEA. The CDR3 sequence is CASSLARGPYNEQFF. The CDR3 nucleotides read TGTGCCAGCAGCCTGGCGCGGGGGCCCTACAATGAGCAGTTCTTC.

This clone was counted a few times. V is TRBV28 and J is TRBJ1-1; D is undetermined. CDR1 and CDR2 (germline): MDHEN, SYDVKM. V gave up 2 bases and J gave up 3 bases, with 10 bases separating them. This CDR3 has 14 residues. The CDR3 protein is CASSLPERDTEAFF. For the CDR3, the DNA is TGTGCCAGCAGTTTACCAGAAAGGGACACTGAAGCTTTCTTT.

CDR3 in DNA: TGTGCCAGCAGCTTACTGCCTCAACAGGGAAAAGAGACCCAGTACTTC. It is translated as CASSLLPQQGKETQYF. The V call is TRBV7-5, the J call TRBJ2-5; TRBD1, the table's D call, lacks a check against the DNA. TRBV7-5 is shown as a pseudogene. The CDR3 spans 16 residues.

This clone is judged medium-sized. This sequence joins TRBV9 and TRBJ2-3, with D perhaps TRBD1 (6 bases). V shed 5 bases and J shed 11 bases, with 18 bases lying between them. The germline gives CDR1 SGDLS, CDR2 YYNGEE. CDR3 length: 13 amino acids. The CDR3 sequence is CASSRNRDSLQYF. DNA of the CDR3: TGTGCCAGCAGTCGCAACAGGGATAGTTTGCAGTATTTT.

V is TRBV11-3 and J is TRBJ1-5, with 7 bases lining up with TRBD1. The CDR3 is made up of 17 amino acids. From germline, CDR1 is SGHNT and CDR2 YENEEA. Unmatched junction bases numbered 12, after V lost 5 bases and J lost 2 bases. The CDR3 DNA follows: TGTGCCAGCAGCCCCCGGGACAGCCCTCTTGGCAATCAGCCCCAGCATTTT. This encodes CASSPRDSPLGNQPQHF.

The V gene is TRBV28, the J gene TRBJ2-1, with 10 positions matching TRBD2. CDR1 and CDR2 (germline): MDHEN, SYDVKM. V gave up 1 base and J gave up 8 bases; unmatched junction bases: 14. The CDR3 has 18 amino acids. CDR3 in amino acids: CASSLLFSASGSGYEQFF. DNA for the CDR3: TGTGCCAGCAGTTTATTATTTTCGGCTAGCGGGAGTGGGTATGAGCAGTTCTTC.

The chain combines TRBV28 with TRBJ1-5, with 8 bases fitting TRBD1. The ends lost 4 bases at V and 0 bases at J; junction bases unmatched: 5. CDR1 and CDR2 from the germline V gene are MDHEN and SYDVKM. The CDR3 loop spans 16 amino acids. Here the CDR3 reads CASSSGQGYSNQPQHF. The CDR3 DNA sequence: TGTGCCAGCAGTTCCGGACAGGGTTATAGCAATCAGCCCCAGCATTTT.

The V and J genes are TRBV6-8 and TRBJ2-1, with 9 bases fitting TRBD1. Germline V gives CDR1 MNHGY, CDR2 SAAAGT. The ends lost 6 bases at V and 7 bases at J; junction bases unmatched: 7. The CDR3 has 14 amino acids. This CDR3 reads CASSPTGGKNEQFF. The DNA for the CDR3 is TGTGCCAGCAGCCCGACAGGGGGGAAAAATGAGCAGTTCTTC.

This chain links TRBV16 with TRBJ1-5; TRBD1 is a possible D gene (6 bases). The CDR3 consists of 15 residues. Trimming left V 0 bases short and J 1 base short, with 7 bases between. Germline V CDR1 and CDR2: KGHSY, FQNENV. CDR3 sequence: CASSQSGQSNQPQHF. CDR3 nucleotide sequence: TGTGCCAGCAGCCAATCCGGACAGAGCAATCAGCCCCAGCATTTT. Filled out from reference TRBV16 and TRBJ1-5, the complete variable domain reads GEEVAQTPKHLVRGEGQKAKLYCAPIKGHSYVFWYQQVLKNEFKFLISFQNENVFDETGMPKERFSAKCLPNSPCSLEIQATKLEDSAVYFCASSQSGQSNQPQHFGDGTRLSIL.

V gene TRBV11-1 combines with J gene TRBJ1-6; TRBD1 is a possible D gene (5 bases). The germline gives CDR1 SGHAT, CDR2 FQDESV (reference sequence). V lost 8 bases to trimming and J lost 6 bases, with 20 bases between them. CDR3 length equals 16 residues. CDR3 DNA sequence: TGTGCCAGCGGTGTAGGGACCACCTCGTCTAATTCACCCCTCCACTTT. This codes for CASGVGTTSSNSPLHF.

This clone rates as medium-sized. The V gene is TRBV11-3, the J gene TRBJ2-1; 12 bases map to TRBD2. This CDR3 region has 17 residues. The V gene's germline CDR1 is SGHNT and CDR2 YENEEA. V lost 5 bases and J lost 7; bases outside the gene matches: 12. CDR3 bases: TGTGCCAGCAGCCCCCTTTTACTAGCGGGAGGCCTTAATGAGCAGTTCTTC. It encodes CASSPLLLAGGLNEQFF.

This clone was counted between two and nine times. The chain uses TRBV6-8 and TRBJ2-1; D is unresolved. The CDR3 sequence is 12 residues long. The ends were cut back, 4 bases at V and 8 bases at J, with 9 bases in the middle. Germline CDR1 is MNHGY and CDR2 is SAAAGT. DNA of the CDR3: TGTGCCAGCAGTTTTAGTGGATATGAGCAGTTCTTC. Protein sequence: CASSFSGYEQFF.

J is TRBJ2-7 and V is TRBV23-1; tentatively, D is TRBD1 (7 bases). TRBV23-1 is classed as an ORF, of uncertain function. Trimming removed 6 bases at V and 2 bases at J, with 20 bases between. The CDR3 is made up of 16 amino acids. The CDR3 is CASSHSATGEAYEQYF. The CDR3 nucleotides read TGCGCCAGCAGCCACTCCGCAACAGGGGAGGCCTACGAGCAGTACTTC.

This clone is judged hyperexpanded. The chain links TRBV6-1 to TRBJ2-7; D possibly corresponds to TRBD1 (6 bases). Trimming left V 0 bases short and J 0 bases short, with 6 bases between. This CDR3 contains 14 residues. Germline values: CDR1 MNHNS, CDR2 SASEGT. The CDR3 loop reads CASSEADSSYEQYF. The CDR3 nucleotides read TGTGCCAGCAGTGAAGCGGACAGCTCCTACGAGCAGTACTTC.

The table lists this clone with a few counts. The chain joins TRBV19 to TRBJ1-1; maybe TRBD1 (5 bases). The CDR3 consists of 15 residues. The V gene's germline CDR1 is LNHDA and CDR2 SQIVND (reference sequence). V lost 4 bases and J lost 0, with 12 bases in between. CDR3 nucleotides: TGTGCCAGTAGTAGGGACGGTAGTATGAACACTGAAGCTTTCTTT. This gives the protein CASSRDGSMNTEAFF.

The chain employs TRBV18 and TRBJ2-7; possible D gene TRBD2, 7 bases. Per the germline V gene, CDR1 is KGHSH and CDR2 is LQKENI. The V end was cut by 3 bases, the J end by 1 base, with 19 bases between. The CDR3 spans 17 residues. The CDR3 is CASSPRGLGGVSYEQYF. CDR3 DNA: TGTGCCAGCTCACCGAGGGGCCTAGGGGGGGTTTCCTACGAGCAGTACTTC.

A few counts support this clone. The chain couples TRBV23-1 to TRBJ1-1; a weak D match, TRBD1 (6 bases). TRBV23-1 is identified as an open reading frame with a role that is uncertain. The V gene lost 6 bases and the J gene lost 4 bases, with 21 bases spanning the gap. The CDR3 extends over 16 amino acids. The DNA for the CDR3 is TGCGCCAGCAGCCAAGATCTAGGCACAGGGTTCACTGAAGCTTTCTTT. Its translation: CASSQDLGTGFTEAFF.

This clone was counted only a few times. The J gene is TRBJ1-6, the V gene TRBV6-8, with D unclear. This CDR3 spans 16 amino acids. The germline CDR1 and CDR2 sequences are MNHGY and SAAAGT. V was pared by 4 bases and J by 0 bases, with 10 bases between. CDR3 loop: CASSLYRSSYNSPLHF. The CDR3 region has the DNA TGTGCCAGCAGTTTATACCGGAGCTCCTATAATTCACCCCTCCACTTT.

This chain links TRBV6-8 with TRBJ2-3; D not certain. V lost 0 bases and J 0 bases, leaving 10 bases between the germline ends. The CDR3 sequence is 16 residues long. Germline CDR1 and CDR2: MNHGY and SAAAGT. The CDR3 DNA reads as TGTGCCAGCAGTTACTCGAGCCAGGCTAGCACAGATACGCAGTATTTT. The encoded protein is CASSYSSQASTDTQYF.

V is TRBV11-3 and J is TRBJ1-2, with a possible D match to TRBD1 (5 bases). CDR1 is SGHNT and CDR2 is YENEEA in the germline V gene. V lost 0 bases and J 5 bases, leaving 16 bases between the germline ends. The CDR3 extends over 16 amino acids. CDR3 bases: TGTGCCAGCAGCTTAGAAGTAACAGGCGGGAGTTATGGCTACACCTTC. Its protein product is CASSLEVTGGSYGYTF. Complete variable domain (other parts from reference TRBV11-3 and TRBJ1-2): EAGVVQSPRYKIIEKKQPVAFWCNPISGHNTLYWYLQNLGQGPELLIRYENEEAVDDSQLPKDRFSAERLKGVDSTLKIQPAELGDSAVYLCASSLEVTGGSYGYTFGSGTRLTVV.

The J gene is TRBJ1-1, the V gene TRBV9, with 8 bases lining up with TRBD1. Trimming removed 3 bases from V and 1 base from J; junction bases left unmatched: 5. The CDR3 length is 15 residues. Germline V gene lookup returns CDR1 SGDLS and CDR2 YYNGEE. CDR3 amino acids: CASSGRQGQNTEAFF. CDR3 DNA sequence: TGTGCCAGCAGCGGAAGACAGGGGCAGAACACTGAAGCTTTCTTT.

The chain recombines TRBV11-3 with TRBJ2-7; 8 bases map to TRBD2. From germline, CDR1 is SGHNT and CDR2 YENEEA. Unmatched junction bases numbered 16, after V lost 2 bases and J lost 4 bases. This CDR3 is 18 amino acids long. CDR3 region: CASSLLSRGTRMEYEQYF. For the CDR3, the DNA is TGTGCCAGCAGCTTACTATCCCGGGGGACTAGGATGGAGTACGAGCAGTACTTC.